A selection of T cell receptor beta chains follows, all from one sample in a study of coeliac disease. Sequenced by immunoSEQ multiplex PCR; TCRdb stores in-frame clones only, minus some. The repertoire holds 3,300 or so clones, with roughly half as singletons. The sequenced material came from intraepithelial lymphocytes from the gut. The source is an older woman with celiac disease. Each CDR3 is given with its conserved first and last residue. The order of the fields is V gene, clone size, D gene, J gene, CDR3 DNA, CDR3 protein. A D gene is named only where the DNA matches it firmly. The listing skips clone size in some rows; elsewhere it reads once, few, many or a size class.

v_gene: TRBV18
abundance: -
d_gene: -
j_gene: TRBJ2-1
CDR3nt: TGTGCCAGCACGCCAGGAGGGATCTCCTACAATGAGCAGTTCTTC
CDR3aa: CASTPGGISYNEQFF

v_gene: TRBV4-1
abundance: -
d_gene: TRBD2
j_gene: TRBJ2-7
CDR3nt: TGCGCCAGCAGCCAAAGGCGGGGGGACGAGCAGTACTTC
CDR3aa: CASSQRRGDEQYF

v_gene: TRBV4-3
abundance: -
d_gene: TRBD1
j_gene: TRBJ1-5
CDR3nt: TGCGCCAGCAGCGTACAGGGGCCTAATCAGCCCCAGCATTTT
CDR3aa: CASSVQGPNQPQHF

v_gene: TRBV6-6
abundance: -
d_gene: -
j_gene: TRBJ1-1
CDR3nt: TGTGCCAGCAGTTACTCGGGTGACAGGAACACTGAAGCTTTCTTT
CDR3aa: CASSYSGDRNTEAFF

v_gene: TRBV5-1
abundance: -
d_gene: TRBD2
j_gene: TRBJ2-5
CDR3nt: TGCGCCAGCAGCTCTAGCGGGGGGCCCCAAGAGACCCAGTACTTC
CDR3aa: CASSSSGGPQETQYF

v_gene: TRBV19
abundance: -
d_gene: -
j_gene: TRBJ2-1
CDR3nt: TGTGCCAGTAGTATGGCCTCAGGGTTTTACCATGAGCAGTTCTTC
CDR3aa: CASSMASGFYHEQFF

v_gene: TRBV7-9
abundance: once
d_gene: TRBD1
j_gene: TRBJ1-2
CDR3nt: TGTGCCAGCAGCCCCCTGACAGGGGTGTATGGCTACACCTTC
CDR3aa: CASSPLTGVYGYTF

v_gene: TRBV6-6
abundance: few
d_gene: -
j_gene: TRBJ2-7
CDR3nt: TGTGCCAGCGAAGGAGACGTCAAGTACTTC
CDR3aa: CASEGDVKYF

v_gene: TRBV27
abundance: -
d_gene: TRBD1
j_gene: TRBJ1-2
CDR3nt: TGTGCCAGCAGTTCGGGACAGAACTATGGCTACACCTTC
CDR3aa: CASSSGQNYGYTF

v_gene: TRBV27
abundance: medium-sized
d_gene: -
j_gene: TRBJ2-2
CDR3nt: TGTGCCAGCAGTTTATACGACTTGGCGGCCAACGGGGAGCTGTTTTTT
CDR3aa: CASSLYDLAANGELFF

v_gene: TRBV11-2
abundance: -
d_gene: TRBD2
j_gene: TRBJ2-7
CDR3nt: TGTGCCAGCAGCTTAGCGGCTAGCGGGGGCTACGAGCAGTACTTC
CDR3aa: CASSLAASGGYEQYF

v_gene: TRBV6-6
abundance: few
d_gene: -
j_gene: TRBJ2-3
CDR3nt: TGTGCCAGAGCAAACGGGGACACAGATACGCAGTATTTT
CDR3aa: CARANGDTDTQYF

v_gene: TRBV7-2
abundance: -
d_gene: -
j_gene: TRBJ2-1
CDR3nt: TGTGCCAGCAGCTGGGCGGGCAATGAGCAGTTCTTC
CDR3aa: CASSWAGNEQFF

v_gene: TRBV4-3
abundance: -
d_gene: -
j_gene: TRBJ2-1
CDR3nt: TGCGCCAGCAGCCAAGATTGGCCGCAGGTCAATGAGCAGTTCTTC
CDR3aa: CASSQDWPQVNEQFF

v_gene: TRBV7-8
abundance: -
d_gene: TRBD1
j_gene: TRBJ1-4
CDR3nt: TGTGCCAGCAGCCCAAGGACAGGGGGCACGGTAACTAATGAAAAACTGTTTTTT
CDR3aa: CASSPRTGGTVTNEKLFF

v_gene: TRBV5-8
abundance: -
d_gene: TRBD1
j_gene: TRBJ1-6
CDR3nt: TGTGCCAGCAGCTGGGACAGCTCCTATAATTCACCCCTCCACTTT
CDR3aa: CASSWDSSYNSPLHF

v_gene: TRBV9
abundance: once
d_gene: -
j_gene: TRBJ1-5
CDR3nt: TGTGCCAGCAGCGTCGGCGGTTCGAACCAGCCCCAGCATTTT
CDR3aa: CASSVGGSNQPQHF

v_gene: TRBV6-5
abundance: large
d_gene: -
j_gene: TRBJ1-1
CDR3nt: TGTGCCAGCAGTTACTCGACAGTGAACACTGAAGCTTTCTTT
CDR3aa: CASSYSTVNTEAFF

v_gene: TRBV28
abundance: -
d_gene: -
j_gene: TRBJ2-7
CDR3nt: TGTGCCAGTCAAGTAGGGGGGGCTAGGTACGAGCAGTACTTC
CDR3aa: CASQVGGARYEQYF

v_gene: TRBV6-1
abundance: -
d_gene: -
j_gene: TRBJ2-7
CDR3nt: TGTGCCAGCAGGCCGGACAGCAGCCAGCAGTACTTC
CDR3aa: CASRPDSSQQYF

v_gene: TRBV2
abundance: -
d_gene: TRBD2
j_gene: TRBJ2-1
CDR3nt: TGTGCCAGCAGTGATGCAGCGGGGGGGCTCTATGAGCAGTTCTTC
CDR3aa: CASSDAAGGLYEQFF

v_gene: TRBV7-8
abundance: few
d_gene: TRBD2
j_gene: TRBJ2-1
CDR3nt: TGTGCCAGCAGCCGATTAGCGGGGTATGTGGTTTCCTACAATGAGCAGTTCTTC
CDR3aa: CASSRLAGYVVSYNEQFF

v_gene: TRBV7-8
abundance: -
d_gene: -
j_gene: TRBJ1-2
CDR3nt: TGTGCCAGCAGCTTATTAGCCAGCGCTTATAACTATGGCTACACCTTC
CDR3aa: CASSLLASAYNYGYTF

v_gene: TRBV6-1
abundance: few
d_gene: -
j_gene: TRBJ1-1
CDR3nt: TGTGCCAGCAGTATCGTCGACAGTTTCGGCACTGAAGCTTTCTTT
CDR3aa: CASSIVDSFGTEAFF

v_gene: TRBV19
abundance: few
d_gene: -
j_gene: TRBJ1-6
CDR3nt: TGTGCCAGTAGTATAGATGAGCCCGCAGGGGCGAATTCACCCCTCCACTTT
CDR3aa: CASSIDEPAGANSPLHF

v_gene: TRBV19
abundance: -
d_gene: TRBD1
j_gene: TRBJ2-7
CDR3nt: TGTGCCAGTAGTATAACAGGGGGCATCTACGAGCAGTACTTC
CDR3aa: CASSITGGIYEQYF

v_gene: TRBV7-9
abundance: -
d_gene: -
j_gene: TRBJ2-5
CDR3nt: TGTGCCAGCAGCTTAGTAAGAATGACCCGGGGAGAGACCCAGTACTTC
CDR3aa: CASSLVRMTRGETQYF

v_gene: TRBV6-6
abundance: few
d_gene: -
j_gene: TRBJ1-4
CDR3nt: TGTGCCAGCAGTTACTATATTCGGGGTGAGAAACTGTTTTTT
CDR3aa: CASSYYIRGEKLFF

v_gene: TRBV7-9
abundance: -
d_gene: TRBD1
j_gene: TRBJ2-5
CDR3nt: TGTGCCAGCAGCCCAGGACAGGGGGTGACCCAGTACTTC
CDR3aa: CASSPGQGVTQYF

v_gene: TRBV5-4
abundance: -
d_gene: TRBD2
j_gene: TRBJ2-5
CDR3nt: TGTGCCAGCAGCAGAACCCCGGGACTAGCGGGGGGAGGGGAGACCCAGTACTTC
CDR3aa: CASSRTPGLAGGGETQYF

v_gene: TRBV11-2
abundance: few
d_gene: -
j_gene: TRBJ2-7
CDR3nt: TGTGCCAGCAGCTTAGCCGGGTTCTACGAGCAGTACTTC
CDR3aa: CASSLAGFYEQYF

v_gene: TRBV4-3
abundance: few
d_gene: -
j_gene: TRBJ1-2
CDR3nt: TGCGCCAGCAGCCAGGGACATCTTTATGGCTACACCTTC
CDR3aa: CASSQGHLYGYTF

v_gene: TRBV28
abundance: -
d_gene: -
j_gene: TRBJ1-4
CDR3nt: TGTGCCAGCAGTTTCGTGCAGGGTCTGGTTATTAATGAAAAACTGTTTTTT
CDR3aa: CASSFVQGLVINEKLFF